The 19 T cell receptor beta chains below were found in one sample sequenced in a study of cytomegalovirus exposure and HLA in healthy donors. The PCR had 60 Vbeta and 13 Jbeta primers. The table came from immunoSEQ multiplex PCR; TCRdb's copy has only in-frame clones and leaves some out. The sample has under 200,000 clones, over 60% seen once. Input material: PBMCs. These receptors were taken from a man between 35 and 55 years old in good health and CMV-seronegative.

This clone was detected only a few times. In nucleotides, the CDR3 is TGTGCCATCAGTGAGCTCGGACAGGGGACGGGCACAGATACGCAGTATTTT. This translates into CAISELGQGTGTDTQYF. This chain uses TRBV10-3 with TRBJ2-3, with 9 bases that match TRBD1. Germline loops: CDR1 ENHRY, CDR2 SYGVKD. V shed 2 bases and J 1 base; nucleotides not matched to a gene: 7. The CDR3 is made up of 17 amino acids.

The chain carries TRBV6-1 and TRBJ1-1; TRBD1 matches at 8 bases. Looked up from germline, CDR1 is MNHNS and CDR2 is SASEGT. V shed 5 bases and J 1 base; nucleotides not matched to a gene: 3. CDR3 size: 14 residues. The CDR3 nucleotides read TGTGCCAGCAGTTTTGACAGGGGGAACACTGAAGCTTTCTTT. Its protein product is CASSFDRGNTEAFF.

This chain connects TRBV11-3 to TRBJ2-7; 11 bases map to TRBD2. The CDR3 runs 16 residues. The V segment lost 3 bases and the J segment 2 bases; nucleotides outside the gene matches: 6. The germline gives CDR1 SGHNT, CDR2 YENEEA. In DNA, the CDR3 is TGTGCCAGCAGCTTTCGACTAGCGGGACTAACCTACGAGCAGTACTTC. Amino acids: CASSFRLAGLTYEQYF.

The J gene is TRBJ2-6, the V gene TRBV4-3; D not certain. The CDR3 contains 16 residues. Germline V gene sequence: CDR1 LGHNA, CDR2 YSLEER. V dropped 0 bases and J dropped 0 bases, with 6 bases sitting between them. In nucleotides, the CDR3 is TGCGCCAGCAGCCAAGAGCCGGTCTCTGGGGCCAACGTCCTGACTTTC. It yields the protein CASSQEPVSGANVLTF.

J is TRBJ1-5 and V is TRBV6-1, with 9 bases matching TRBD1. From germline, CDR1 is MNHNS and CDR2 SASEGT. The CDR3 spans 15 residues. Trimming took 8 bases from V and 2 from J; bases not matched to a gene: 7. The CDR3 sequence is CASRQGGLGNQPQHF. As DNA, the CDR3 is TGTGCCAGCCGACAGGGGGGATTGGGCAATCAGCCCCAGCATTTT.

The chain combines TRBV7-2 with TRBJ1-2; TRBD1 agrees at 7 bases. The CDR3 spans 13 residues. The junction had 5 bases not matched to a gene; V was cut back by 6 bases and J by 4 bases. Germline loops: CDR1 SGHTA, CDR2 FQGNSA. The CDR3 region has the DNA TGTGCCAGCAGTCGACAGGGTCCCTATGGCTACACCTTC. Protein: CASSRQGPYGYTF.

The chain links TRBV6-1 to TRBJ1-1, with D tentatively TRBD1 (6 bases). Germline values: CDR1 MNHNS, CDR2 SASEGT. This CDR3 comprises 19 residues. Trimming took off 2 bases at V and 0 bases at J, with 22 bases between the two ends. The chain's CDR3 is CASSETGVGTGMMNTEAFF. CDR3 bases: TGTGCCAGCAGTGAAACAGGAGTGGGAACAGGGATGATGAACACTGAAGCTTTCTTT.

The chain carries TRBV19 and TRBJ2-5; 10 bases are a match to TRBD1. The tail of the sequence fits TRBJ2-7 better, so the J call may be wrong. The CDR3 has 12 amino acids. CDR1 and CDR2 from the germline V gene are LNHDA and SQIVND (reference sequence). The chain's CDR3 is CAKTGGVYEQYF. CDR3 coding DNA: TGTGCCAAGACAGGGGGCGTGTACGAGCAGTACTTC.

The genes are TRBV21-1 and TRBJ2-3; the D call in the table, TRBD2, was not verified against the DNA. TRBV21-1 represents a pseudogene. This CDR3 is built from 16 residues. For the CDR3, the DNA is TGTGCCAGCAGCAATTGGTGTCATCTATTCACAGATACGCAGTATTTT. It is translated as CASSNWCHLFTDTQYF.

This chain links TRBV20-1 with TRBJ1-2; D unclear. CDR1 DFQATT and CDR2 SNEGSKA come from the germline V gene (reference sequence). The CDR3 sequence is 10 residues long. V lost 8 bases to trimming and J lost 4 bases, with 8 bases between them. CDR3 bases: TGCAGTTCGGAGCTCTATGGCTACACCTTC. Translating it yields CSSELYGYTF.

The chain combines TRBV5-1 with TRBJ2-5; D is possibly TRBD2 (6 bases). V was shortened by 0 bases and J by 4 bases, with 19 bases between the two germline ends. The CDR3 length is 17 residues. CDR1 is SGHRS, CDR2 YFSETQ, per germline. The CDR3 nucleotides are TGCGCCAGCAGCTTGGCAGCGGGTGGGGCCATTGGAGAGACCCAGTACTTC. As protein: CASSLAAGGAIGETQYF. Looking up the rest from reference TRBV5-1 and TRBJ2-5 gives the full variable domain: KAGVTQTPRYLIKTRGQQVTLSCSPISGHRSVSWYQQTPGQGLQFLFEYFSETQRNKGNFPGRFSGRQFSNSRSEMNVSTLELGDSALYLCASSLAAGGAIGETQYFGPGTRLLVL.

The chain uses TRBV5-1 and TRBJ2-7, with D perhaps TRBD1 (6 bases). Germline-derived CDR1 and CDR2 are SGHRS and YFSETQ. V was trimmed by 0 bases and J by 3 bases, leaving 7 bases between them. This CDR3 contains 13 residues. The CDR3 DNA reads as TGCGCCAGCAGCTTGGACAGGGTCTACGAGCAGTACTTC. As protein: CASSLDRVYEQYF.

V is TRBV5-4 and J is TRBJ2-6; D gene uncertain. The CDR3 is 15 amino acids. Germline loops: CDR1 SGHNT, CDR2 YYREEE (reference sequence). The V end lost 4 bases, the J end lost 2 bases, and 10 bases lay between the germline ends. The CDR3: CASSPTLPGANVLTF. The CDR3 bases are TGTGCCAGCAGCCCTACGTTACCTGGGGCCAACGTCCTGACTTTC.

The chain links TRBV4-1 to TRBJ2-7; TRBD2 is a possible D gene (5 bases). CDR1 MGHRA and CDR2 YSYEKL come from the germline V gene. V gave up 1 base and J gave up 0 bases, with 10 bases separating them. The CDR3 loop spans 15 amino acids. The CDR3 spells CASSQAPGSSYEQYF. Written as DNA, the CDR3 is TGCGCCAGCAGCCAAGCCCCGGGGAGCTCCTACGAGCAGTACTTC.

V usage is TRBV7-2 and J usage is TRBJ2-7, with 8 bases aligning to TRBD1. The CDR3 runs to 14 residues. Germline CDR1 is SGHTA and CDR2 is FQGNSA. Trimming removed 4 bases from V and 3 bases from J; junction bases left unmatched: 5. This CDR3 reads CASSSQGAVYEQYF. CDR3 sequence (DNA): TGTGCCAGCAGCTCCCAGGGGGCCGTCTACGAGCAGTACTTC.

The chain uses TRBV2 and TRBJ1-6; D is undetermined. The V end was cut by 4 bases, the J end by 6 bases, with 10 bases between. Germline CDR1 SNHLY, CDR2 FYNNEI. The CDR3 runs to 14 residues. The CDR3 region is CASSVIRSNSPLHF. The CDR3 coding sequence is TGTGCCAGCAGTGTAATAAGGAGTAATTCACCCCTCCACTTT.

This clone was counted between two and nine times. The rearrangement joins TRBV4-3 to TRBJ2-1, with 8 bases that match TRBD1. Trimming removed 4 bases from V and 4 bases from J; junction bases left unmatched: 15. The germline gives CDR1 LGHNA, CDR2 YSLEER. This CDR3 region has 18 residues. For the CDR3, the DNA is TGCGCCAGCAGCCCCATTTCCCCCAGGGGGCCCCAGTACAATGAGCAGTTCTTC. Translated, it gives CASSPISPRGPQYNEQFF.

V and J are TRBV6-1 and TRBJ1-1; possible D gene TRBD1, 6 bases. The length of the CDR3 is 15 residues. The V end was cut by 5 bases, the J end by 2 bases, with 15 bases between. CDR1 is MNHNS and CDR2 is SASEGT in the germline V gene. The CDR3 protein is CASSLLIQGNTEAFF. The DNA of the CDR3 is TGTGCCAGCAGTCTTCTAATACAGGGAAACACTGAAGCTTTCTTT.

The gene calls are TRBV18 and TRBJ1-1; D gene uncertain. V dropped 2 bases and J dropped 0 bases, with 10 bases sitting between them. This CDR3 is built from 15 residues. Germline CDR1 KGHSH, CDR2 LQKENI. Written as DNA, the CDR3 is TGTGCCAGCTCACCAATGTCGAGCATGAACACTGAAGCTTTCTTT. This gives the protein CASSPMSSMNTEAFF.